Listed here are 10 T cell receptor beta chains from one sample, sequenced in a study of T cell changes during pregnancy in multiple sclerosis. Assay used: immunoSEQ multiplex PCR; TCRdb lists only in-frame clones, some missing. This sample has around 80,000 clones; approximately 95% occur once, and the top ten carry roughly 0.9%. Material: peripheral blood, obtained in the second trimester of pregnancy. Receptors originate from a female donor in good health, enrolled as a control in a pregnancy study.

The chain is built from TRBV5-1 and TRBJ2-7; 14 nucleotides line up with TRBD2. CDR3 length: 18 amino acids. The V gene's germline CDR1 is SGHRS and CDR2 YFSETQ. The junction had 11 bases not matched to a gene; V was cut back by 3 bases and J by 3 bases. The CDR3 nucleotides read TGCGCCAGCAGCTCAGCCGGGACTAGCGGGAGTCCATACTACGAGCAGTACTTC. It is translated as CASSSAGTSGSPYYEQYF. Full variable domain (remainder filled in from reference TRBV5-1 and TRBJ2-7): KAGVTQTPRYLIKTRGQQVTLSCSPISGHRSVSWYQQTPGQGLQFLFEYFSETQRNKGNFPGRFSGRQFSNSRSEMNVSTLELGDSALYLCASSSAGTSGSPYYEQYFGPGTRLTVT.

The J gene is TRBJ2-3, the V gene TRBV19, with 7 nucleotides matching TRBD1. The CDR3 runs 13 residues. V was pared by 5 bases and J by 6 bases, with 5 bases of the junction left unmatched. Germline lookup yields CDR1 LNHDA and CDR2 SQIVND (reference sequence). The CDR3 bases are TGTGCCAGTAGTCCTACAGGGGTGGATACGCAGTATTTT. Protein: CASSPTGVDTQYF.

The chain carries TRBV2 and TRBJ1-3; no reliable D call. The CDR3 loop spans 14 amino acids. Germline CDR1 is SNHLY and CDR2 is FYNNEI. Trimming stripped 4 bases from V and 3 bases from J, with 10 bases between. The CDR3 reads CASSGPNGGNTIYF. The DNA for the CDR3 is TGTGCCAGCAGTGGCCCAAACGGTGGAAACACCATATATTTT. Filled out from reference TRBV2 and TRBJ1-3, the complete variable domain reads EPEVTQTPSHQVTQMGQEVILRCVPISNHLYFYWYRQILGQKVEFLVSFYNNEISEKSEIFDDQFSVERPDGSNFTLKIRSTKLEDSAMYFCASSGPNGGNTIYFGEGSWLTVV.

The DNA of the CDR3 is TGTGCCAGCACCATGCGGGCGGGCCAAACAGATACGCAGTATTTT. Amino acids: CASTMRAGQTDTQYF. This chain links TRBV2 with TRBJ2-3, with a tentative D call TRBD2 (5 bases). V lost 7 bases and J lost 3, with 17 bases in between. CDR3 size: 15 residues. Germline V gene sequence: CDR1 SNHLY, CDR2 FYNNEI. The whole variable domain, filled in from reference TRBV2 and TRBJ2-3, reads EPEVTQTPSHQVTQMGQEVILRCVPISNHLYFYWYRQILGQKVEFLVSFYNNEISEKSEIFDDQFSVERPDGSNFTLKIRSTKLEDSAMYFCASTMRAGQTDTQYFGPGTRLTVL.

This sequence joins TRBV6-5 and TRBJ2-1; 10 bases are shared with TRBD1. There are 14 residues in the CDR3. CDR1 is MNHEY and CDR2 is SVGAGI in the germline V gene. The ends lost 2 bases at V and 6 bases at J; junction bases unmatched: 1. The CDR3 sequence is CASSYGQGVNEQFF. CDR3 nucleotide sequence: TGTGCCAGCAGTTACGGACAGGGGGTCAATGAGCAGTTCTTC.

The J gene is TRBJ2-3, the V gene TRBV5-4, with 10 nucleotides matching TRBD2. Germline V gives CDR1 SGHNT, CDR2 YYREEE (reference sequence). CDR3 size: 16 residues. J gave up 5 bases and V 2 bases, and 8 bases lay outside the gene matches. CDR3 bases: TGTGCCAGCAGCTTCGTAGCGGGAGGCGTACGAGATACGCAGTATTTT. Protein sequence: CASSFVAGGVRDTQYF.

This clone is a singleton in its sample. The chain joins TRBV2 to TRBJ2-5, with D possibly matching TRBD1 (5 bases). Germline lookup yields CDR1 SNHLY and CDR2 FYNNEI. The germline V and J ends were trimmed by 7 bases and 1 base, with 10 bases remaining between them. The CDR3 runs 13 residues. The CDR3 nucleotides are TGTGCCAGCATCAGGGCCCTCCAAGAGACCCAGTACTTC. It encodes CASIRALQETQYF.

The chain joins TRBV13 to TRBJ1-5; D remains ambiguous. Trimming cost V 4 bases and J 1 base, with 8 bases left between them. From germline, CDR1 is PRHDT and CDR2 FYEKMQ (reference sequence). This CDR3 is 14 amino acids long. CDR3: CASSSGESNQPQHF. CDR3 coding DNA: TGTGCCAGCAGCTCCGGTGAGAGCAATCAGCCCCAGCATTTT.

This clone turned up a few times. The rearrangement links TRBV13 to TRBJ1-1; the D gene is possibly TRBD1 (6 bases). The CDR3 contains 13 residues. Germline-derived CDR1 and CDR2 are PRHDT and FYEKMQ (reference sequence). V lost 5 bases and J 6 bases, leaving 13 bases between the germline ends. For the CDR3, the DNA is TGTGCCAGCAGCCCCCAGGGGTTGGCTGAAGCTTTCTTT. It specifies CASSPQGLAEAFF. Complete variable domain (other parts from reference TRBV13 and TRBJ1-1): AAGVIQSPRHLIKEKRETATLKCYPIPRHDTVYWYQQGPGQDPQFLISFYEKMQSDKGSIPDRFSAQQFSDYHSELNMSSLELGDSALYFCASSPQGLAEAFFGQGTRLTVV.

V and J are TRBV30 and TRBJ2-7, with D possibly matching TRBD2 (6 bases). The V end was cut by 2 bases, the J end by 3 bases, with 14 bases between. The germline CDR1 and CDR2 sequences are GTSNPN and SVGIG (reference sequence). The CDR3 contains 14 residues. The CDR3 region is CAWSYGGPFYEQYF. The CDR3, as DNA: TGTGCCTGGAGTTACGGGGGACCCTTCTACGAGCAGTACTTC.